This is a list of T cell receptor beta chains from one sample in a study of blood T cell repertoires in COVID-19. Profiling relied on immunoSEQ multiplex PCR, and the TCRdb table lists in-frame clones only, not all of them. This table holds more than 85,000 clones, 81% found once. Source material: peripheral blood. The receptors here all came from a woman in her 70s with acute or convalescent COVID-19. Both conserved end residues are part of each CDR3. Fields, in order: J gene, V gene, CDR3 protein.

J gene: TRBJ1-1
V gene: TRBV5-1
CDR3 protein: CASRSTVGDTEAFF

J gene: TRBJ1-1
V gene: TRBV4-1
CDR3 protein: CASSQVVGRWSEAFF

J gene: TRBJ2-3
V gene: TRBV28
CDR3 protein: CASSLGGSRSADTQYF

J gene: TRBJ2-7
V gene: TRBV7-2
CDR3 protein: CASSPRTDYEQYF

J gene: TRBJ2-5
V gene: TRBV27
CDR3 protein: CASSPQTGRETQYF

J gene: TRBJ2-3
V gene: TRBV5-6
CDR3 protein: CASSLGPGLAGDTQYF

J gene: TRBJ2-5
V gene: TRBV11-2
CDR3 protein: CASWGAGEETQYF

J gene: TRBJ2-1
V gene: TRBV24-1
CDR3 protein: CATSEDISGRPVNEQFF

J gene: TRBJ1-5
V gene: TRBV6-6
CDR3 protein: CASMRVSNQPQHF

J gene: TRBJ1-2
V gene: TRBV3-1/TRBV3-2
CDR3 protein: CASSQALYRGRNYGYTF

J gene: TRBJ2-5
V gene: TRBV3-1/TRBV3-2
CDR3 protein: CASSPNTGGLETQYF

J gene: TRBJ1-6
V gene: TRBV7-2
CDR3 protein: CASSLAITGEFNSPLHF

J gene: TRBJ1-4
V gene: TRBV11-3
CDR3 protein: CASSLGTQGTDEKLFF

J gene: TRBJ2-2
V gene: TRBV25-1
CDR3 protein: CASSEQGRTGELFF

J gene: TRBJ1-6
V gene: TRBV11-2
CDR3 protein: CASSLAGGSPLHF

J gene: TRBJ2-2
V gene: TRBV27
CDR3 protein: CASRKHPPGELFF

J gene: TRBJ1-1
V gene: TRBV5-6
CDR3 protein: CASSLDRVVAEAFF

J gene: TRBJ1-4
V gene: TRBV5-1
CDR3 protein: CASRGASRDEKLFF

J gene: TRBJ2-3
V gene: TRBV5-6
CDR3 protein: CASSPPLAGDTDTQYF

J gene: TRBJ1-1
V gene: TRBV14
CDR3 protein: CASSRDRVRTEAFF

J gene: TRBJ2-3
V gene: TRBV28
CDR3 protein: CASSENLPGTGMADTQYF

J gene: TRBJ1-6
V gene: TRBV7-3
CDR3 protein: CASSLDSNNSPLHF

J gene: TRBJ2-6
V gene: TRBV3-1/TRBV3-2
CDR3 protein: CASSQHGEGANVLTF

J gene: TRBJ2-1
V gene: TRBV7-9
CDR3 protein: CASSLGAEQFF

J gene: TRBJ1-2
V gene: TRBV5-6
CDR3 protein: CASSLFFGTVNYGYTF

J gene: TRBJ2-3
V gene: TRBV4-3
CDR3 protein: CASSQERADPQYF

J gene: TRBJ1-2
V gene: TRBV28
CDR3 protein: CASSFTTGGGYGYTF

J gene: TRBJ1-6
V gene: TRBV30
CDR3 protein: CAWSVRDRGDNSPLHF

J gene: TRBJ2-7
V gene: TRBV6-5
CDR3 protein: CASSPDNGERYEQYF

J gene: TRBJ1-5
V gene: TRBV3-1/TRBV3-2
CDR3 protein: CASSQKTGEDIQPQHF

J gene: TRBJ2-3
V gene: TRBV4-1
CDR3 protein: CASSFSLAGVLDTQYF

J gene: TRBJ2-7
V gene: TRBV18
CDR3 protein: CASSPGGYEQYF

J gene: TRBJ2-3
V gene: TRBV2
CDR3 protein: CASILGGTDTQYF

J gene: TRBJ1-3
V gene: TRBV5-4
CDR3 protein: CASGGPGNTIYF

J gene: TRBJ1-1
V gene: TRBV7-3
CDR3 protein: CASSLSGDTEAFF

J gene: TRBJ2-3
V gene: TRBV4-1
CDR3 protein: CASSQEKRGSTDTQYF

J gene: TRBJ2-1
V gene: TRBV6-5
CDR3 protein: CASDSYNEQFF

J gene: TRBJ1-4
V gene: TRBV7-9
CDR3 protein: CASSLSTTNEKLFF

J gene: TRBJ1-3
V gene: TRBV29-1
CDR3 protein: CSVAGQLSGNTIYF

J gene: TRBJ2-7
V gene: TRBV6-2/TRBV6-3
CDR3 protein: CASSYSDRVTYEQYF

J gene: TRBJ1-5
V gene: TRBV5-6
CDR3 protein: CASSLHRGPYSNQPQHF

J gene: TRBJ2-1
V gene: TRBV7-9
CDR3 protein: CASSPRAILAGGNNEQFF

J gene: TRBJ2-7
V gene: TRBV6-5
CDR3 protein: CASSTHYEQYF

J gene: TRBJ1-2
V gene: TRBV9
CDR3 protein: CASSVGEGDHGYTF

J gene: TRBJ1-1
V gene: TRBV4-3
CDR3 protein: CASSPSPRGPTEAFF

J gene: TRBJ1-3
V gene: TRBV11-2
CDR3 protein: CASSQMGTGGGNTIYF

J gene: TRBJ2-6
V gene: TRBV24-1
CDR3 protein: CATSDPGQPVSGANVLTF

J gene: TRBJ2-1
V gene: TRBV6-6
CDR3 protein: CASSYPGLAGVNEQFF

J gene: TRBJ2-3
V gene: TRBV5-1
CDR3 protein: CASSLKGGSTDTQYF

J gene: TRBJ1-5
V gene: TRBV6-1
CDR3 protein: CASSDPTGSNQPQHF